This T cell receptor beta chain comes out of a study of identical twins. TCRdb analysed the 5' RACE reads with MiXCR anew, one entry per CDR3 protein. The data show 600,000 to 850,000 distinct CDR3 sequences, around a sixth seen once. The CDR3 runs to 14 residues. Trimming cost V 5 bases and J 2 bases, with 12 bases left between them. The sample was also reused in another study, on T cells expressing NK-cell markers.

Sequenced material: PBMCs. The receptor was derived from a woman aged 18-30 years in good health. The rearrangement uses TRBV12-3 or TRBV12-4 and TRBJ1-2, with D tentatively TRBD1 (5 bases). CDR3 coding DNA: TGTGCCAGCAGTCCCCGGCGGGGGAACTATGGCTACACCTTC. Translated: CASSPRRGNYGYTF.